The rows below give T cell receptor beta chains drawn from one sample of a study of blood T cell repertoires in COVID-19. TCRdb's table, derived via immunoSEQ multiplex PCR, lists solely in-frame clones and lacks some. The top ten hold 8% to 10% of the sample, which has roughly 220,000 clones, approximately 78% seen once. Sequenced material: peripheral blood. The receptors were sampled from an elderly woman with COVID-19, enrolled during active disease. The CDR3 runs from the conserved cysteine through the conserved F or W. The D gene is left open where the match is weak. A clone size is listed for some rows: how often the clone was seen (once, few, many), or a class if it is expanded.

NA | TRBJ1-5 | NA | TRBV30 | TGTGCCTGGAGTGTACGGACATCCGATCAGCCCCAGCATTTT | CAWSVRTSDQPQHF
few | TRBJ2-2 | NA | TRBV7-6 | TGTGCCAGCAGCCCGGAGGTCAAGGCCCAATCCGGGGAGCTGTTTTTT | CASSPEVKAQSGELFF
NA | TRBJ1-1 | NA | TRBV19 | TGTGCCAGTAAGACTGCGGGATTCAGCCCTGAAGCTTTCTTT | CASKTAGFSPEAFF
NA | TRBJ1-4 | TRBD1 | TRBV3-1/TRBV3-2 | TGTGCCAGCAGTGGACAGGGGATTGAAAAACTGTTTTTT | CASSGQGIEKLFF
NA | TRBJ1-4 | NA | TRBV30 | TGTGCCTGGAGTCGAGTCACAACTAATGAAAAACTGTTTTTT | CAWSRVTTNEKLFF
NA | TRBJ2-6 | NA | TRBV18 | TGTGCCAGCTCCCCGGGGGCTGGGGCCAACGTCCTGACTTTC | CASSPGAGANVLTF
few | TRBJ1-2 | NA | TRBV28 | TGTGCCAGCAGGACGGGGGGGGCTAACTATGGCTACACCTTC | CASRTGGANYGYTF
NA | TRBJ2-7 | TRBD2 | TRBV5-1 | TGCGCCAGCAGCTTGGAGGGACTAGGGGCCTACGAGCAGTACTTC | CASSLEGLGAYEQYF
NA | TRBJ2-2 | NA | TRBV5-7 | TGTGCCAGCAACTGCGGGAACACCGGGGAGCTGTTTTTT | CASNCGNTGELFF
once | TRBJ1-2 | NA | TRBV2 | TGTGCCGTCGGGGGGTCGGGAGGCTACACCTTC | CAVGGSGGYTF
NA | TRBJ1-1 | TRBD1 | TRBV5-1 | TGCGCCAGCAGCTCACAGGGGGTAAGGACTGAAGCTTTCTTT | CASSSQGVRTEAFF
NA | TRBJ1-2 | NA | TRBV7-2 | TGTGCCAGCAGCCGACAGGAGACTTCCGGCTACACCTTC | CASSRQETSGYTF
NA | TRBJ1-4 | NA | TRBV28 | TGTGCCACCGGGGGTCCAGGGCATAATGAAAAACTGTTTTTT | CATGGPGHNEKLFF
NA | TRBJ2-1 | TRBD2 | TRBV4-3 | TGCGCCAGCAGCTCCGAGCCAGGACTAGATGCCTACAATGAGCAGTTCTTC | CASSSEPGLDAYNEQFF
NA | TRBJ1-5 | TRBD1 | TRBV15 | TGTGCCACCAGCAGCCCCGGGACAGGGGGTAATAATCCCCAGCATTTT | CATSSPGTGGNNPQHF
once | TRBJ2-7 | TRBD2 | TRBV24-1 | TGTGCCGAAGGCCCGCGCGGGAGCTCCTACGAGCAGTACTTC | CAEGPRGSSYEQYF
NA | TRBJ1-1 | NA | TRBV28 | TGTGCCAGCAGTTTCCTTGTAGTGACAAGCGGCATGGCTTTCTTT | CASSFLVVTSGMAFF
NA | TRBJ1-2 | NA | TRBV7-6 | TGTGCCAGCAGCCAACCGAGGGGACAAGGCTATGGCTACACCTTC | CASSQPRGQGYGYTF
NA | TRBJ2-1 | NA | TRBV5-4 | TGTGCCAGCAGCTTGGTGGGGAGGAACGATGAGCAGTTCTTC | CASSLVGRNDEQFF
NA | TRBJ1-4 | TRBD1 | TRBV10-1 | TGCGCCAGCAGCGACGGGACAGGAGATGAAAAACTGTTTTTT | CASSDGTGDEKLFF
NA | TRBJ2-2 | TRBD1 | TRBV4-1 | TGCGCCAGCAGCCAAATGACAGGGGTTGCCGGGGAGCTGTTTTTT | CASSQMTGVAGELFF
few | TRBJ2-7 | TRBD2 | TRBV3-1/TRBV3-2 | TGTGCCAGCAGCCCGTCTCAGGGAGCGGGGTCCTGGAAGCAGTACTTC | CASSPSQGAGSWKQYF
NA | TRBJ2-1 | NA | TRBV20-1 | TGCAGTGCTAGTAGGACTAATGAGCAGTTCTTC | CSASRTNEQFF
NA | TRBJ1-2 | NA | TRBV5-5 | TGTGCCAGCAGCTTGGCAACAAACTATGGCTACACCTTC | CASSLATNYGYTF
NA | TRBJ1-1 | NA | TRBV5-1 | TGCGCCAGCAGCCCCGGGGCGGGGGGTCCCACTGAAGCTTTCTTT | CASSPGAGGPTEAFF
NA | TRBJ1-1 | TRBD1 | TRBV6-5 | TGTGCCAGCAGTTACGACAGGGGCACTGAAGCTTTCTTT | CASSYDRGTEAFF
NA | TRBJ2-5 | NA | TRBV9 | TGTGCCAGCAGCCCGGGGGAGACCCAGTACTTC | CASSPGETQYF
NA | TRBJ2-1 | TRBD2 | TRBV12-5 | TGTGCTAGTGGTTTGGTCTCGGGCGGGAGGAATGAGCAGTTCTTC | CASGLVSGGRNEQFF
NA | TRBJ2-2 | NA | TRBV7-3 | TGTGCCAGCAGCTTAACAGCGCACAAGCTAAACACCGGGGAGCTGTTTTTT | CASSLTAHKLNTGELFF
NA | TRBJ2-2 | TRBD2 | TRBV5-1 | TGCGCCAGCAGCTCTAATAGCGGGCCCTTGAACACCGGGGAGCTGTTTTTT | CASSSNSGPLNTGELFF
few | TRBJ2-7 | TRBD1 | TRBV18 | TGTGCCAGCTCACCCCTCACGGGACAGGGGTCCTACGAGCAGTACTTC | CASSPLTGQGSYEQYF
NA | TRBJ2-1 | TRBD2 | TRBV5-5 | TGTGCCAGCAGCTCTTCTCTACGGGCGGGAGGACGCAATGAGCAGTTCTTC | CASSSSLRAGGRNEQFF
NA | TRBJ1-3 | TRBD1 | TRBV6-5 | TGTGCCAGCAGCCGACAGGGCTCTGGAAACACCATATATTTT | CASSRQGSGNTIYF
NA | TRBJ2-5 | TRBD2 | TRBV5-4 | TGTGCCAGCAGCCAGGCACTAGCGGGAGGGCAGGAGACCCAGTACTTC | CASSQALAGGQETQYF
NA | TRBJ2-1 | NA | TRBV29-1 | TGCAGCGTTTACAACAGGGAAACGAGGGATGAGCAGTTCTTC | CSVYNRETRDEQFF
NA | TRBJ2-1 | NA | TRBV27 | TGTGCCAGCAGTGACAAAGCAGGGGTGGTCAATGAGCAGTTCTTC | CASSDKAGVVNEQFF
NA | TRBJ1-1 | TRBD1 | TRBV5-4 | TGTGCCAGCAGGTTCGGACAGGGGATGAACACTGAAGCTTTCTTT | CASRFGQGMNTEAFF
NA | TRBJ2-3 | NA | TRBV18 | TGTGCCAGCTCACCGGGCAGGGCGGATACGCAGTATTTT | CASSPGRADTQYF
NA | TRBJ2-2 | TRBD1 | TRBV9 | TGTGCCAGCAGCGGGACAGGGCTTAGCACCGGGGAGCTGTTTTTT | CASSGTGLSTGELFF
NA | TRBJ1-1 | NA | TRBV5-1 | TGCGCCAGCAGCCGGCGGGACACTGAAGCTTTCTTT | CASSRRDTEAFF
NA | TRBJ2-3 | TRBD1 | TRBV29-1 | TGCAGCGTCCCCCCCCGGGACAGAGGGGTGGATACGCAGTATTTT | CSVPPRDRGVDTQYF
few | TRBJ2-1 | TRBD2 | TRBV9 | TGTGCCAGCAGCGTAGGAACACTAGCGGGGGGTGGCTCCTACAATGAGCAGTTCTTC | CASSVGTLAGGGSYNEQFF
NA | TRBJ1-5 | TRBD1 | TRBV2 | TGTGCCAGCAGTCGACAGGGAAATCAGCCCCAGCATTTT | CASSRQGNQPQHF
NA | TRBJ1-2 | NA | TRBV28 | TGTGCCAGCAGTACAGGGAGTCCCTATGGCTACACCTTC | CASSTGSPYGYTF
NA | TRBJ2-3 | TRBD2 | TRBV5-6 | TGTGCCAGCAGCTTCGGGAGGGGATTACCAGATACGCAGTATTTT | CASSFGRGLPDTQYF
NA | TRBJ2-1 | TRBD2 | TRBV7-6 | TGTGCCAGCAGCCGAACTAGCGGGAGCTACAATGAGCAGTTCTTC | CASSRTSGSYNEQFF
NA | TRBJ1-1 | NA | TRBV18 | TGTGCCAGCTCAGACAGCGAGACGCAAGCTTTCTTT | CASSDSETQAFF
NA | TRBJ2-5 | NA | TRBV18 | TGTGCCAGCTCACCAGGAAGGGGCCTCGCGGAGACCCAGTACTTC | CASSPGRGLAETQYF
NA | TRBJ2-1 | NA | TRBV7-2 | TGTGCCAGCAGCTTAAACACCGTCTCCTACAATGAGCAGTTCTTC | CASSLNTVSYNEQFF
NA | TRBJ1-4 | NA | TRBV5-1 | TGCGCCAGCAGCCTATCTCCCGGAAAACTGTTTTTT | CASSLSPGKLFF
NA | TRBJ1-2 | NA | TRBV5-1 | TGCGCCAGCAGCCCCTCGGGAGGTAACTATGGCTACACCTTC | CASSPSGGNYGYTF
NA | TRBJ1-4 | TRBD1 | TRBV6-4 | TGTGCCACTACCCGGGACAGAGTCCCAACTAATGAAAAACTGTTTTTT | CATTRDRVPTNEKLFF
NA | TRBJ1-1 | NA | TRBV10-3 | TGTGCCAGCGCACAGGGTGGCGGCACTGAAGCTTTCTTT | CASAQGGGTEAFF
NA | TRBJ2-5 | NA | TRBV5-1 | TGCGCCAGCACCCTGACTCCGCCCCAAGAGACCCAGTACTTC | CASTLTPPQETQYF